These T cell receptor beta chains were read from a single sample in a study of regulatory T cells in long-lasting Graves disease. TCRdb independently ran MiXCR on the multiplex PCR reads; one entry per CDR3 protein. The table lists some 330,000 distinct CDR3 sequences, roughly 25% of them singletons, with 25% to 35% in the top ten. The starting material was peripheral blood mononuclear cells (PBMCs), obtained when the disease was refractory, from a patient treated with antithyroid drugs. The receptors come from a woman aged 35 to 49 with Graves disease. CDR3s leave out the opening cysteine and the closing phenylalanine or tryptophan.

CDR3aa: ASSFSDRASYERY; j_gene: TRBJ2-7; v_gene: TRBV13
CDR3aa: ASSLTAEQETQY; j_gene: TRBJ2-5; v_gene: TRBV13
CDR3aa: ATSREAAGEDTQY; j_gene: TRBJ2-3; v_gene: TRBV15
CDR3aa: SVGTGREHGYT; j_gene: TRBJ1-2; v_gene: TRBV29-1
CDR3aa: AISGLEETQY; j_gene: TRBJ2-5; v_gene: TRBV2
CDR3aa: ASTPFEAGISTDTQY; j_gene: TRBJ2-3; v_gene: TRBV28
CDR3aa: ASSLALNTEAF; j_gene: TRBJ1-1; v_gene: TRBV28
CDR3aa: RVEPTHGAGAF; j_gene: TRBJ1-1; v_gene: TRBV29-1
CDR3aa: ATSEGQGGEQY; j_gene: TRBJ2-7; v_gene: TRBV24-1
CDR3aa: ASSISGRAETQY; j_gene: TRBJ2-5; v_gene: TRBV2
CDR3aa: ASSEAGASLAETQY; j_gene: TRBJ2-5; v_gene: TRBV6-2/TRBV6-3
CDR3aa: ASSTDLSYEQY; j_gene: TRBJ2-7; v_gene: TRBV13
CDR3aa: ASSDPGLAGERRDIQY; j_gene: TRBJ2-4; v_gene: TRBV2
CDR3aa: ATDFDGTEAF; j_gene: TRBJ1-1; v_gene: TRBV28
CDR3aa: ASTRQGSYEQY; j_gene: TRBJ2-7; v_gene: TRBV5-6
CDR3aa: ASSLGANTEAF; j_gene: TRBJ1-1; v_gene: TRBV7-2